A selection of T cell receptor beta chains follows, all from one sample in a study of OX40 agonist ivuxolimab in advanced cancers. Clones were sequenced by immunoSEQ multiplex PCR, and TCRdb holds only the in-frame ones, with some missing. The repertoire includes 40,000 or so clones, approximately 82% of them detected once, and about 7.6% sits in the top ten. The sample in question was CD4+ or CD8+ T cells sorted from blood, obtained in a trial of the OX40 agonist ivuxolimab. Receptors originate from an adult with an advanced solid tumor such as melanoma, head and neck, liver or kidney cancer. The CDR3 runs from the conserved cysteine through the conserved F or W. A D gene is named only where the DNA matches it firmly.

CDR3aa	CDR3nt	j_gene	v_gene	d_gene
CASSQGQGQPQHF	TGCGCCAGCAGCCAGGGACAGGGGCAGCCCCAGCATTTT	TRBJ1-5	TRBV4-3	TRBD1
CASSTTHRGKQPQHF	TGTGCCAGTAGCACAACTCACAGGGGGAAACAGCCCCAGCATTTT	TRBJ1-5	TRBV19	TRBD1
CASTKDRLRGQPQHF	TGTGCCAGTACCAAAGACAGGCTCCGGGGTCAGCCCCAGCATTTT	TRBJ1-5	TRBV19	.
CASSLVGLDIQYF	TGTGCCAGCAGCTTAGTGGGACTAGATATTCAGTACTTC	TRBJ2-4	TRBV7-9	TRBD2
CAISDSITNVLTF	TGTGCCATCAGTGATTCCATTACCAACGTCCTGACTTTC	TRBJ2-6	TRBV10-3	.
CASSQTGRSNQPQHF	TGTGCCAGCAGTCAAACAGGGAGGAGCAATCAGCCCCAGCATTTT	TRBJ1-5	TRBV6-6	.
CASSQDLQDTEAFF	TGCGCCAGCAGCCAAGATCTACAGGACACTGAAGCTTTCTTT	TRBJ1-1	TRBV4-3	.
CASSLARTSGSEQYF	TGTGCCAGCAGCTTAGCGCGGACTTCGGGTTCCGAGCAGTACTTC	TRBJ2-7	TRBV7-8	.
CASSEWAGDNSPLHF	TGTGCCAGCAGTGAATGGGCAGGGGATAATTCACCCCTCCACTTT	TRBJ1-6	TRBV25-1	.
CASTLTNFYEQYF	TGTGCCAGCACGCTTACGAATTTCTACGAGCAGTACTTC	TRBJ2-7	TRBV2	.
CASSLYSLSGNTIYF	TGTGCCAGCAGCTTGTACAGCCTCTCTGGAAACACCATATATTTT	TRBJ1-3	TRBV11-2	.